These 3 T cell receptor beta chains were all obtained from the same sample, sequenced in a study of T cells in Graves' hyperthyroidism and ophthalmopathy. Researchers amplified the TCR beta CDR3 regions from RNA transcripts. During a first-round RT-PCR of the TCR CDR3, the HTBI primer set was used. Each CDR3 protein gets one entry after TCRdb re-called the multiplex PCR reads with MiXCR. The sample lists roughly 240,000 distinct CDR3 sequences; about 15% were seen once. The sample consisted of blood. These receptors all come from a woman aged 18-30 years with Graves' ophthalmopathy.

This clonotype was counted many times. The chain has TRBV7-8 and TRBJ2-1, with 7 bases lining up with TRBD2. The length of the CDR3 is 16 residues. J lost 5 bases, V lost 3 bases, and 10 bases had no gene match. Germline CDR1 is SGHVS and CDR2 is FQNEAQ. The DNA for the CDR3 is TGTGCCAGCAGCTTCTACGTCGGGGGGATCCACAATGAGCAGTTCTTC. It yields the protein CASSFYVGGIHNEQFF.

The sample holds many counts of this clonotype. The chain combines TRBV11-2 with TRBJ2-7; D may be TRBD1 (6 bases). V lost 2 bases to trimming and J lost 0 bases, with 11 bases between them. In germline, CDR1 is SGHAT, CDR2 FQNNGV. The CDR3 sequence is 15 residues long. The DNA of the CDR3 is TGTGCCAGCAGCTTATACTCACAGGGCTCCTACGAGCAGTACTTC. Translation: CASSLYSQGSYEQYF.

The table lists this clonotype with many counts. V and J are TRBV28 and TRBJ2-3; 13 positions agree with TRBD2. The germline gives CDR1 MDHEN, CDR2 SYDVKM. V lost 6 bases, J lost 2 bases, and 8 bases stayed unmatched. The CDR3 sequence is 17 residues long. CDR3 in amino acids: CASSQGGLAGTTDTQYF. CDR3 nucleotide sequence: TGTGCCAGCAGCCAAGGGGGACTAGCGGGAACCACAGATACGCAGTATTTT. Full variable domain (rest looked up from reference TRBV28 and TRBJ2-3): DVKVTQSSRYLVKRTGEKVFLECVQDMDHENMFWYRQDPGLGLRLIYFSYDVKMKEKGDIPEGYSVSREKKERFSLILESASTNQTSMYLCASSQGGLAGTTDTQYFGPGTRLTVL.